This T cell receptor (beta chain) was recorded in a study of CD8 T cells in Susac syndrome. On the study more broadly: Within the group of sequenced Susac syndrome patients, roughly 6 had active disease and roughly eight were in remission. Patients with Susac syndrome were therapy-naive, taking corticosteroids, with some also receiving intravenous immunoglobulin, or taking intravenous immunoglobulin alone at the time their blood was drawn.

TCR beta sequencing was performed on blood CD8+ and CD4+ T cells. CDR1 is SGDLS and CDR2 is YYNGEE in the germline V gene. The CDR3 has 11 amino acids. A quantity of about 0.45 to 1 ug RNA underwent reverse transcription using random hexamers. TCRdb re-analysed the immunoSEQ multiplex PCR reads in MiXCR, keeping a single row per CDR3 protein. This sample has under 110,000 distinct CDR3 sequences, with approximately 94% found just once. About this clonotype: No antigen is known for it. A read error may produce the germline difference seen at one junction end.

Study-wide results and caveats: Peak Susac CD8+ clonal expansion occurred in TEMRA cells and active patients.

Sequencing was performed on CD8+ T cells from PBMCs. This sequence joins TRBV9 and TRBJ1-6; TRBD1 matches 8 bases. This receptor was obtained from a human donor with Susac syndrome. CDR3 loop: CASSEHGQGYF. In nucleotides, the CDR3 is TGTGCCAGCAGTGAGCATGGACAGGGCTACTTT.